The rows below give T cell receptor beta chains drawn from one sample of a study of blood T cell repertoires in COVID-19. Profiling relied on immunoSEQ multiplex PCR, and the TCRdb table lists in-frame clones only, not all of them. The sample comprises about 130,000 clones, roughly 83% of which are singletons, and roughly 9.2% rests with the top ten. Sequencing was carried out using PBMCs or T cells enriched from blood (not recorded which). The receptors were sampled from a man aged 50 to 60 who had recovered from COVID-19. Each CDR3 is given with its conserved first and last residue. A D gene is named only where the DNA matches it firmly.

TRBD2,TRBJ2-3,TRBV6-2/TRBV6-3,CASSYPSGLGVIGDTQYF,TGTGCCAGCAGTTACCCGTCGGGACTAGGTGTAATTGGAGATACGCAGTATTTT
TRBD2,TRBJ2-5,TRBV5-1,CASSYSGAGAETQYF,TGCGCCAGCAGCTACAGCGGGGCCGGAGCGGAGACCCAGTACTTC
TRBD1,TRBJ1-2,TRBV2,CASRGQGMGGYTF,TGTGCCAGCAGGGGACAGGGAATGGGGGGCTACACCTTC
TRBD2,TRBJ2-7,TRBV20-1,CSASAGGTYEQYF,TGCAGTGCTAGTGCGGGGGGCACCTACGAGCAGTACTTC
-,TRBJ1-1,TRBV7-9,CASSLARLINTEAFF,TGTGCCAGCAGCTTAGCGCGGCTGATAAACACTGAAGCTTTCTTT
TRBD1,TRBJ2-7,TRBV5-1,CASGQGRNIYEQYF,TGCGCCAGCGGACAGGGACGGAATATCTACGAGCAGTACTTC
TRBD1,TRBJ2-1,TRBV11-2,CASSPAGTGGNEQFF,TGTGCCAGCAGCCCAGCCGGGACAGGGGGAAATGAGCAGTTCTTC
-,TRBJ2-3,TRBV30,CAWKLFSSTDTQYF,TGTGCCTGGAAACTATTTAGTAGCACAGATACGCAGTATTTT
-,TRBJ2-1,TRBV5-1,CASSLVESIGQFF,TGCGCCAGCAGCTTGGTGGAGTCAATTGGACAGTTCTTC
-,TRBJ1-1,TRBV27,CATSSGGEAFF,TGTGCCACCAGTTCGGGGGGCGAAGCTTTCTTT
-,TRBJ2-3,TRBV6-5,CATNMGAGITDTQYF,TGTGCCACCAATATGGGCGCAGGGATCACAGATACGCAGTATTTT
-,TRBJ2-3,TRBV27,CASSLAGDTQYF,TGTGCCAGCAGCTTGGCGGGTGATACGCAGTATTTT
-,TRBJ2-7,TRBV12-3/TRBV12-4,CASSNRGYEQYF,TGTGCCAGCAGTAACCGGGGGTACGAGCAGTACTTC
-,TRBJ1-3,TRBV9,CASSVAGSFLLSGNTIYF,TGTGCCAGCAGCGTAGCAGGAAGTTTCCTTCTCTCTGGAAACACCATATATTTT
TRBD1,TRBJ1-2,TRBV13,CASSLGSGGYGYTF,TGTGCCAGCAGCTTGGGTTCAGGGGGTTATGGCTACACCTTC
-,TRBJ1-5,TRBV12-3/TRBV12-4,CASTSNNQPQHF,TGTGCCAGCACCAGTAACAATCAGCCCCAGCATTTT
-,TRBJ1-3,TRBV29-1,CSVRVSGNTIYF,TGCAGCGTCAGGGTCTCTGGAAACACCATATATTTT